This T cell receptor beta chain comes out of a study of blood T cell repertoires in COVID-19. The assay was immunoSEQ multiplex PCR, and TCRdb's table has in-frame clones only and misses some. The sample has a few hundred thousand clones, around 90% seen once. The CDR3 totals 15 residues. V lost 0 bases, J lost 5 bases, and 7 bases stayed unmatched. This TCR derives from a man aged 18 to 30 with active or convalescent COVID-19. Sequencing used peripheral blood. The V call is TRBV6-7, the J call TRBJ2-7; 7 bases are a match to TRBD1. TRBV6-7 is noted as an ORF with a role that remains uncertain. The CDR3 coding sequence is TGTGCCAGCAGTTACTCTGGGGACAGTAGGCACGAGCAGTACTTC. Residues: CASSYSGDSRHEQYF.